These 9 T cell receptor beta chains were sequenced from one sample in a study of cytomegalovirus exposure and HLA in healthy donors. PCR amplification relied on 60 Vbeta primers (plus 13 Jbeta primers). The protocol was immunoSEQ multiplex PCR, while the TCRdb copy is restricted to in-frame clones and leaves out a portion. Counted here are about 160,000 clones, 70% to 90% occurring once; the ten biggest clones make up approximately 0.85%. The sequencing sample was made of PBMCs. The receptors here all came from a woman younger than 45 in good health and CMV-seronegative.

With regard to this clone: One junction end disagrees with the germline gene, perhaps due to a read error. The sample holds other DNA sequences that translate to the same CDR3. The V and J genes are TRBV28 and TRBJ2-7, with D possibly being TRBD1 (6 bases). Germline V CDR1 and CDR2: MDHEN, SYDVKM. The length of the CDR3 is 17 residues. CDR3 residues: CASSSIGGQPEPYEQYF. For the CDR3, the DNA is TGCGCCAGCAGTTCCATAGGCGGACAGCCAGAACCCTACGAGCAGTACTTC.

This chain's CDR3 is CASSFGLAPRKDEQFF. DNA for the CDR3: TGTGCCAGCAGCTTCGGACTAGCTCCCCGCAAGGATGAGCAGTTCTTC. The chain is built from TRBV5-8 and TRBJ2-1; 8 nucleotides line up with TRBD2. Unmatched junction bases numbered 12, after V lost 2 bases and J lost 8 bases. Germline V lookup: CDR1 SGHTS, CDR2 YDEGEE. This CDR3 spans 16 amino acids.

The rearrangement joins TRBV30 to TRBJ1-1; 7 bases are a match to TRBD1. V lost 3 bases and J lost 6; bases outside the gene matches: 7. The germline gives CDR1 GTSNPN, CDR2 SVGIG (reference sequence). The CDR3 has 13 residues. The CDR3 is CAWRGDSKSEAFF. The CDR3 DNA follows: TGTGCCTGGAGGGGGGACAGTAAATCTGAAGCTTTCTTT.

The J gene is TRBJ1-2, the V gene TRBV9; tentatively, D is TRBD1 (5 bases). The germline V gene encodes CDR1 SGDLS and CDR2 YYNGEE. Trimming took 3 bases from V and 0 from J, leaving 12 bases between them. CDR3 length equals 15 residues. CDR3 amino acids: CASSADHRPNYGYTF. The CDR3 DNA reads TGTGCCAGCAGCGCAGACCACAGGCCTAACTATGGCTACACCTTC.

The gene calls are TRBV28 and TRBJ2-2, with 7 bases that match TRBD2. Germline V gene sequence: CDR1 MDHEN, CDR2 SYDVKM. The junction had 11 bases not matched to a gene; V was cut back by 8 bases and J by 2 bases. This CDR3 is 16 amino acids long. CDR3 loop: CASGVGLAVNTGELFF. DNA of the CDR3: TGTGCCAGCGGGGTGGGGCTAGCGGTTAACACCGGGGAGCTGTTTTTT.

This chain links TRBV6-1 with TRBJ2-1; weak D call: TRBD2 (5 bases). V was shortened by 1 base and J by 6 bases, with 7 bases between the two germline ends. This CDR3 is 13 amino acids long. Germline V gene lookup returns CDR1 MNHNS and CDR2 SASEGT. The CDR3 spells CASSEGLANEQFF. As DNA, the CDR3 is TGTGCCAGCAGTGAAGGGCTAGCCAATGAGCAGTTCTTC.

The rearrangement joins TRBV7-9 to TRBJ2-7; D perhaps matches TRBD1 (6 bases). CDR1 and CDR2 (germline): SEHNR, FQNEAQ (reference sequence). The V and J ends lost 1 base and 2 bases respectively, with 15 bases between them. There are 16 residues in the CDR3. Written as DNA, the CDR3 is TGTGCCAGCAGCTTAGGTTCACTGGGGGCGGCCTACGAGCAGTACTTC. Its protein is CASSLGSLGAAYEQYF.

The V gene is TRBV5-6, the J gene TRBJ2-5, with a weak D call TRBD1 (5 bases). The CDR3 covers 15 residues. V shed 5 bases and J shed 6 bases, with 20 bases lying between them. Looked up from germline, CDR1 is SGHDT and CDR2 is YYEEEE. CDR3 in amino acids: CASSATQGSKKTQYF. The CDR3 coding sequence is TGTGCCAGCAGTGCTACCCAGGGATCAAAGAAGACCCAGTACTTC.

The V gene is TRBV2, the J gene TRBJ2-2; D call uncertain. The CDR3 extends over 12 amino acids. V lost 4 bases and J 7 bases, leaving 7 bases between the germline ends. Germline loops: CDR1 SNHLY, CDR2 FYNNEI. The CDR3 nucleotides read TGTGCCAGCAGTGTTTTTAACGGGGAGCTGTTTTTT. It encodes CASSVFNGELFF.